The clone carrying this TCR beta chain was found a few times. Other DNA sequences within the sample encode an identical CDR3. Trimming pared 5 bases from V and 2 bases from J, leaving 10 bases between. CDR1 and CDR2 (germline): LNHDA, SQIVND (reference sequence). This CDR3 contains 13 residues. This sample stems from a study of blood T cell repertoires in COVID-19. Clones were read by immunoSEQ multiplex PCR, and TCRdb kept only the in-frame ones, dropping some. The sample has some 180,000 clones, approximately 82% seen once. The chain combines TRBV19 with TRBJ2-7; D is perhaps TRBD2 (5 bases). Sequencing input: peripheral blood. The receptor was derived from a human donor in a cohort sampled during active COVID-19. The CDR3 reads CASSFTGTYEQYF. CDR3 nucleotides: TGTGCCAGTAGTTTTACCGGGACCTACGAGCAGTACTTC.